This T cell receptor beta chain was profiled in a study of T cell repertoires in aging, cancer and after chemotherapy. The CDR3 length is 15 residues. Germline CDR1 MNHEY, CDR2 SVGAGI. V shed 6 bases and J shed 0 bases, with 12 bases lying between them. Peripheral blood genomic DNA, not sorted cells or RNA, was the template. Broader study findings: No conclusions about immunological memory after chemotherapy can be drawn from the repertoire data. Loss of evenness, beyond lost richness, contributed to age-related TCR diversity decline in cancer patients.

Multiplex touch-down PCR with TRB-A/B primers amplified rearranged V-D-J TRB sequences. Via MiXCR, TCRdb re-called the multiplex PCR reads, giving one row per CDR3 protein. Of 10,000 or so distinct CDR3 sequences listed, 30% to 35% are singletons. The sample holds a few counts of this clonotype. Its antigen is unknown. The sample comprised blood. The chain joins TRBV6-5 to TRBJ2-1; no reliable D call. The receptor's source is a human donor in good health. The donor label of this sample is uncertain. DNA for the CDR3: TGTGCCAGCAGCCGGACCGAGATCTCCTACAATGAGCAGTTCTTC. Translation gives CASSRTEISYNEQFF.